This passage covers 27 T cell receptor beta chains from one sample sequenced in a study of early T cells in non-severe SARS-CoV-2 infection. Each CDR3 protein gets one entry after TCRdb re-called the 5' RACE reads with MiXCR. This sample yields tens of thousands of distinct CDR3 sequences, of which about a tenth are seen a single time; approximately 5.9% belongs to the top ten. Sample: whole blood. The receptor set was obtained from an adult who was a healthcare worker with PCR-confirmed SARS-CoV-2 infection or an uninfected control (not recorded which).

The chain links TRBV7-9 to TRBJ1-3; no definite D call. V was clipped by 5 bases and J by 0 bases, with 11 bases between them. CDR1 and CDR2 from the germline V gene are SEHNR and FQNEAQ (reference sequence). The CDR3 has 15 amino acids. CDR3 protein: CASSPDGFSGNTIYF. CDR3 DNA: TGTGCCAGCAGCCCCGACGGATTCTCTGGAAACACCATATATTTT.

This chain links TRBV27 with TRBJ2-1; maybe TRBD2 (5 bases). Trimming cost V 3 bases and J 10 bases, with 16 bases left between them. Looked up from germline, CDR1 is MNHEY and CDR2 is SMNVEV (reference sequence). This CDR3 spans 14 amino acids. The CDR3 region has the DNA TGTGCCAGCAGTTTTCTCCCGAGCGGCCGGGAGCAGTTCTTC. This translates into CASSFLPSGREQFF.

The V and J genes are TRBV11-2 and TRBJ2-7, with unresolved D. Trimming pared 3 bases from V and 4 bases from J, leaving 7 bases between. Germline V CDR1 and CDR2: SGHAT, FQNNGV. The CDR3 runs 12 residues. CDR3 sequence reads: CASSFSAYEQYF. The CDR3 nucleotides read TGTGCCAGCAGCTTTTCCGCGTACGAGCAGTACTTC.

This rearrangement joins TRBV28 to TRBJ2-7, with 12 bases matching TRBD1. This CDR3 comprises 19 residues. The junction had 22 bases not matched to a gene; V was cut back by 10 bases and J by 3 bases. CDR1 MDHEN and CDR2 SYDVKM come from the germline V gene. CDR3 in DNA: TGTGCCACCATGGGGGGACAGGGGGCTCGCGGCGGGCTTGTCTACGAGCAGTACTTC. Protein product: CATMGGQGARGGLVYEQYF.

The chain carries TRBV10-3 and TRBJ2-1, with 8 nucleotides matching TRBD2. The V gene end was trimmed by 6 bases and the J gene end by 10 bases; junction bases not matched to a gene: 8. The germline gives CDR1 ENHRY, CDR2 SYGVKD. CDR3 size: 13 residues. The CDR3 DNA is TGTGCCATCAGCCCGGAGGTAGCGGGAGAGCAGTTCTTC. It yields the protein CAISPEVAGEQFF.

This clonotype came up many times. The chain carries TRBV28 and TRBJ2-4; D possibly corresponds to TRBD2 (6 bases). V gave up 4 bases and J gave up 2 bases, with 9 bases separating them. The CDR3 loop spans 14 amino acids. Germline-derived CDR1 and CDR2 are MDHEN and SYDVKM. This chain's CDR3 is CASSWGVSKNIQYF. The DNA for the CDR3 is TGTGCCAGCAGTTGGGGGGTTTCCAAAAACATTCAGTACTTC.

This clonotype appeared many times. The V gene is TRBV11-2, the J gene TRBJ2-1; D is perhaps TRBD1 (5 bases). This CDR3 spans 16 amino acids. V was cut by 6 bases and J by 1 base, with 16 bases left in between. CDR1 and CDR2 from the germline V gene are SGHAT and FQNNGV. DNA for the CDR3: TGTGCCAGCAGTATAGACAGCTGGGATTCCTACAATGAGCAGTTCTTC. It codes for CASSIDSWDSYNEQFF.

The chain carries TRBV24-1 and TRBJ2-3; 11 bases are a match to TRBD2. The germline CDR1 and CDR2 sequences are KGHDR and SFDVKD. CDR3 length: 16 amino acids. With V trimmed by 4 bases and J by 7 bases, 9 bases remained unmatched. The CDR3 nucleotides read TGTGCCACCAGTGACCGAACTAGCGGGAGAGATAATACGCAGTATTTT. This translates into CATSDRTSGRDNTQYF.

V and J are TRBV27 and TRBJ2-3; 9 bases match TRBD2. Germline V gives CDR1 MNHEY, CDR2 SMNVEV (reference sequence). V dropped 5 bases and J dropped 0; count of bases not matched to a gene: 18. CDR3 length equals 20 residues. The CDR3 DNA reads as TGTGCCAGCAGTCGGGTGCGTGAGAGTAGCGGGAGAGGGAGCACAGATACGCAGTATTTT. It is translated as CASSRVRESSGRGSTDTQYF.

This clonotype has only a few counts. The chain links TRBV28 to TRBJ2-7, with D possibly matching TRBD1 (5 bases). V lost 3 bases, J lost 1 base, and 10 bases lay in between. The length of the CDR3 is 14 residues. Germline loops: CDR1 MDHEN, CDR2 SYDVKM. CDR3: CASSFWAGSYEQYF. CDR3 coding DNA: TGTGCCAGCAGTTTTTGGGCAGGGTCCTACGAGCAGTACTTC.

With respect to this clonotype: Compared with germline, one end of the junction differs, possibly owing to a read error. The rearrangement uses TRBV27 and TRBJ2-1; a possible D gene is TRBD2 (5 bases). This CDR3 contains 13 residues. From germline, CDR1 is MNHEY and CDR2 SMNVEV (reference sequence). This CDR3 reads CASSLLPHWEPFF. In DNA form, the CDR3 reads TGTGCCAGCAGTCTCCTCCCCCACTGGGAGCCGTTCTTC.

This clonotype appeared a few times. The chain is built from TRBV12-3 or TRBV12-4 and TRBJ2-5; D could derive from TRBD1 or TRBD2 (5 bases each). The CDR3 loop spans 13 amino acids. Trimming pared 3 bases from V and 5 bases from J, leaving 10 bases between. CDR3 sequence reads: CASSFERGETQYF. In DNA form, the CDR3 reads TGTGCCAGCAGTTTCGAGAGGGGCGAGACCCAGTACTTC.

The chain links TRBV28 to TRBJ2-2, with no clear D. V was pared by 3 bases and J by 1 base, with 12 bases between. CDR1 and CDR2 (germline): MDHEN, SYDVKM. The CDR3 contains 16 residues. The CDR3 bases are TGTGCCAGCAGTTTCGGGCCAGGAGTGAACACCGGGGAGCTGTTTTTT. This sequence encodes CASSFGPGVNTGELFF.

The sample holds many counts of this clonotype. The V gene is TRBV12-3 or TRBV12-4, the J gene TRBJ2-1; D remains unclear. Trimming took off 6 bases at V and 0 bases at J, with 12 bases between the two ends. This CDR3 has 15 residues. The CDR3 is CASSLPGSSYNEQFF. DNA for the CDR3: TGTGCCAGCAGCCTCCCCGGTAGCTCCTACAATGAGCAGTTCTTC.

This clonotype showed up just once. J is TRBJ1-2 and V is TRBV2; 7 positions agree with TRBD1. Trimming cost V 6 bases and J 2 bases; bases outside gene matches: 3. Germline CDR1 is SNHLY and CDR2 is FYNNEI. The CDR3 length is 13 residues. The CDR3 DNA is TGTGCCAGCAGCAGGGGGGAGAACTATGGCTACACCTTC. Translated, it gives CASSRGENYGYTF.

This clonotype has a handful of counts. The chain uses TRBV12-3 or TRBV12-4 and TRBJ1-5; D not resolved. V lost 3 bases and J 0 bases, leaving 6 bases between the germline ends. The CDR3 runs 14 residues. Here the CDR3 DNA reads TGTGCCAGCAGTTTTGTCGATAGCAATCAGCCCCAGCATTTT. Its translation is CASSFVDSNQPQHF.

This clonotype was counted a few times. The chain uses TRBV19 and TRBJ2-2, with 8 bases identical to TRBD2. The CDR3 runs to 16 residues. Germline V lookup: CDR1 LNHDA, CDR2 SQIVND (reference sequence). After removal of 5 bases from V and 4 bases from J, the junction contained 9 bases not matched to a gene. The CDR3 sequence: CASSPPLAGLTGELFF. The CDR3 nucleotides read TGTGCCAGTAGTCCCCCCCTAGCGGGCCTCACCGGGGAGCTGTTTTTT.

The gene calls are TRBV18 and TRBJ1-4, with D perhaps matching TRBD1 (5 bases). V was shortened by 4 bases and J by 8 bases, with 11 bases between the two germline ends. In germline, CDR1 is KGHSH, CDR2 LQKENI. CDR3 length equals 13 residues. This CDR3 reads CASSQGGGEKLFF. CDR3 DNA sequence: TGTGCCAGCTCACAAGGCGGGGGAGAAAAACTGTTTTTT.

The genes are TRBV3-1 and TRBJ2-7, with D uncertain. V was clipped by 0 bases and J by 5 bases, with 8 bases between them. CDR3 size: 13 residues. Germline assignment: CDR1 LGHDT and CDR2 YNNKEL (reference sequence). CDR3 sequence reads: CASSQDYFDEQYF. CDR3 nucleotide sequence: TGTGCCAGCAGCCAAGATTATTTCGACGAGCAGTACTTC.

Only a few counts were recorded for this clonotype. The chain joins TRBV7-8 to TRBJ2-5, with 7 bases that match TRBD2. Germline assignment: CDR1 SGHVS and CDR2 FQNEAQ. The CDR3 runs 16 residues. The V segment lost 3 bases and the J segment 5 bases; nucleotides outside the gene matches: 12. CDR3 region: CASSLGRTSVSETQYF. The CDR3 DNA reads as TGTGCCAGCAGCTTGGGGCGAACTAGCGTAAGCGAGACCCAGTACTTC. The variable domain in full, completed from reference TRBV7-8 and TRBJ2-5, reads GAGVSQSPRYKVAKRGQDVALRCDPISGHVSLFWYQQALGQGPEFLTYFQNEAQLDKSGLPSDRFFAERPEGSVSTLKIQRTQQEDSAVYLCASSLGRTSVSETQYFGPGTRLLVL.

In this sample, this clonotype turned up many times. V and J are TRBV20-1 and TRBJ1-2; TRBD1 is a possible D gene (5 bases). V was cut by 3 bases and J by 5 bases, with 13 bases left in between. The CDR3 totals 13 residues. The germline V gene encodes CDR1 DFQATT and CDR2 SNEGSKA (reference sequence). For the CDR3, the DNA is TGCAGTGCTAGCCCCCGACAGCTATATGGCTACACCTTC. It specifies CSASPRQLYGYTF.

This chain joins TRBV11-2 and TRBJ1-5, with a tentative D call TRBD1 (5 bases). Trimming pared 5 bases from V and 2 bases from J, leaving 10 bases between. Germline CDR1 reads SGHAT; CDR2 reads FQNNGV. The CDR3 covers 14 residues. CDR3 bases: TGTGCCAGCAGCATTCGGGGGGGCAATCAGCCCCAGCATTTT. Encoded protein: CASSIRGGNQPQHF.

The chain recombines TRBV6-2 or TRBV6-3 with TRBJ2-7; 13 bases match TRBD2. Germline CDR1 reads MNHEY; CDR2 reads SVGEGT. Germline trimming cut 5 bases from V and 2 bases from J; bases unmatched to any gene: 12. The length of the CDR3 is 18 residues. The CDR3: CASSSWTSGSRAAYEQYF. In nucleotides, the CDR3 is TGTGCCAGCAGTAGCTGGACTAGCGGGAGCAGGGCCGCCTACGAGCAGTACTTC.

A few counts support this clonotype. The CDR3: CASSGTPEAFF. The CDR3, as DNA: TGTGCCAGCAGCGGGACACCTGAAGCTTTCTTT. This chain uses TRBV2 with TRBJ1-1; weak D call: TRBD1 (6 bases). V gave up 6 bases and J gave up 6 bases, with 8 bases separating them. CDR1 is SNHLY and CDR2 is FYNNEI in the germline V gene. The CDR3 loop spans 11 amino acids.

This clonotype has more than one count but fewer than ten. The chain uses TRBV12-3 or TRBV12-4 and TRBJ2-7, with TRBD2 identical over 11 bases. J was trimmed by 6 bases and V by 6 bases; bases with no gene match: 4. The CDR3 runs 13 residues. Here the CDR3 reads CASRPTSGGEQYF. In DNA, the CDR3 is TGTGCCAGCAGACCAACTAGCGGGGGCGAGCAGTACTTC.

In DNA, the CDR3 is TGTGCCAGCAGATCACAGGGCCACGAGCAGTACTTC. It is translated as CASRSQGHEQYF. The chain uses TRBV7-9 and TRBJ2-7; D might be TRBD1 (6 bases). V lost 6 bases and J lost 5, with 11 bases in between. The CDR3 is 12 amino acids. CDR1 is SEHNR and CDR2 is FQNEAQ in the germline V gene (reference sequence).

This clonotype turned up a few times. The chain recombines TRBV21-1 with TRBJ2-5; the table gives TRBD1 as D, unverified against the DNA. TRBV21-1 is tagged as a pseudogene. The CDR3 is 16 amino acids. The CDR3 DNA is TGTGCCAGCAGCAAGGGGGGCATGGAGTACCAAGAGACCCAGTACTTC. It specifies CASSKGGMEYQETQYF.